This TCR beta chain was profiled in a study of shared clonotypes between healthy human individuals. Profiled with immunoSEQ multiplex PCR; TCRdb holds only in-frame clones, not every one. The sample records some 680,000 clones, around 73% being singletons. The CDR3 is made up of 13 amino acids. Trimming left V 4 bases short and J 3 bases short, with 6 bases between. Per the germline V gene, CDR1 is SNHLY and CDR2 is FYNNEI. This clone was observed a few times. The TCR was taken from a woman aged 30 to 39 in good health. The sample taken for sequencing was memory CD4+ T cells sorted from blood. Indicated subset: CD45RA-negative fraction. The chain recombines TRBV2 with TRBJ2-2; D call uncertain. The CDR3 spells CASSVEYTGELFF. The CDR3 bases are TGTGCCAGCAGTGTGGAGTACACCGGGGAGCTGTTTTTT.